This entry describes one T cell receptor beta chain. This CDR3 is built from 16 residues. Germline CDR1 and CDR2: LGHNT and FRNRAP. The V segment lost 5 bases and the J segment 6 bases; nucleotides outside the gene matches: 11. Study processing details: Reference gene primers were amplified, and this amplification served to estimate nucleated cell counts. TCRdb's copy holds only in-frame clones and misses some; the assay was immunoSEQ multiplex PCR. V, J and clone size were drawn from that table, and D and trimming were deduced from the DNA. Seen here are under 300,000 clones, just under 85% observed once, and the top ten hold 4% to 4.5%. This entry is derived from a study of blood T cell repertoires in COVID-19. Whole-study context: Whether acute or convalescent, the COVID-19 samples came from the United States, Italy and Spain. PBMCs, B-cell-depleted T cells, or T cells were the source of the cDNA or gDNA that made up the material.

This rearrangement joins TRBV12-5 to TRBJ2-3, with 10 positions matching TRBD1. The receptor's source is a man aged 45-65 years with acute or convalescent COVID-19. Specimen: peripheral blood. This CDR3 reads CASGALGQGPADTQYF. The CDR3 nucleotides read TGTGCTAGTGGTGCCCTGGGACAGGGGCCCGCGGATACGCAGTATTTT.